This passage covers 10 T cell receptor beta chains from one sample sequenced in a study of blood T cell repertoires in COVID-19. Libraries were prepared by immunoSEQ multiplex PCR; TCRdb keeps only in-frame clonotypes and omits some of them. The sample records some 180,000 clones, roughly 76% being singletons. What was sequenced was peripheral blood. The receptors were sampled from an elderly woman with COVID-19, enrolled during active disease.

This clone was detected a few times. V usage is TRBV12-3 or TRBV12-4 and J usage is TRBJ2-5, with D possibly being TRBD1 (6 bases). This CDR3 is 13 amino acids long. V lost 2 bases and J 5 bases, leaving 9 bases between the germline ends. This chain's CDR3 is CASSLQGLETQYF. DNA of the CDR3: TGTGCCAGCAGTTTACAGGGGCTGGAGACCCAGTACTTC.

The genes are TRBV12-3 or TRBV12-4 and TRBJ1-2, with D unresolved. This CDR3 is built from 13 residues. V was cut by 1 base and J by 7 bases, with 10 bases left in between. CDR3 region: CASSLGLASGYTF. CDR3 nucleotides: TGTGCCAGCAGTTTAGGGTTAGCTAGTGGCTACACCTTC.

This clone was detected only once. The chain is built from TRBV5-5 and TRBJ1-5; D remains ambiguous. The CDR3 spans 15 residues. Germline V CDR1 and CDR2: SGHKS, YYEKEE (reference sequence). V lost 2 bases to trimming and J lost 5 bases, with 14 bases between them. CDR3 nucleotide sequence: TGTGCCAGCAGCTTACGCCCGGGGTCAGATCAGCCCCAGCATTTT. Translated: CASSLRPGSDQPQHF.

The chain links TRBV29-1 to TRBJ2-1; unclear D gene. Germline V gene sequence: CDR1 SQVTM, CDR2 ANQGSEA. This CDR3 has 12 amino acids. V was trimmed by 6 bases and J by 3 bases, leaving 9 bases between them. CDR3 in amino acids: CSVPSDYNEQFF. DNA of the CDR3: TGCAGCGTACCCTCAGACTACAATGAGCAGTTCTTC.

The CDR3 DNA sequence: TGTGCCAGCAGTTACAGGGTGGGACAGGGCTATGGCTACACCTTC. This encodes CASSYRVGQGYGYTF. V and J are TRBV6-6 and TRBJ1-2; 9 bases are a match to TRBD1. Germline loops: CDR1 MNHNY, CDR2 SVGAGI (reference sequence). J was trimmed by 4 bases and V by 2 bases; bases with no gene match: 5. The CDR3 length is 15 residues.

V gene TRBV27 combines with J gene TRBJ2-7; D perhaps matches TRBD1 (6 bases). CDR3 length: 14 residues. V was trimmed by 5 bases and J by 5 bases, leaving 16 bases between them. Germline V gene data show CDR1 as MNHEY and CDR2 as SMNVEV (reference sequence). The CDR3 nucleotides read TGTGCCAGCAGTCTACAGGGCCCTAAGGACGAGCAGTACTTC. Encoded protein: CASSLQGPKDEQYF.

The V gene is TRBV5-1, the J gene TRBJ1-1; 8 nucleotides line up with TRBD1. Germline values: CDR1 SGHRS, CDR2 YFSETQ. V lost 2 bases and J lost 2; bases outside the gene matches: 2. This CDR3 has 14 residues. The CDR3 spells CASSFRGQNTEAFF. CDR3 bases: TGCGCCAGCAGCTTCAGGGGGCAAAACACTGAAGCTTTCTTT.

The rearrangement uses TRBV9 and TRBJ1-2; 9 bases agree with TRBD1. Trimming cost V 4 bases and J 2 bases; bases outside gene matches: 6. Germline V gene sequence: CDR1 SGDLS, CDR2 YYNGEE. The CDR3 has 15 residues. CDR3 DNA: TGTGCCAGCAGCTTAACCGGGACAGGGAACTATGGCTACACCTTC. This sequence encodes CASSLTGTGNYGYTF.

The chain is built from TRBV30 and TRBJ1-3; TRBD1 aligns across 8 bases. The CDR3 consists of 13 residues. After removal of 5 bases from V and 0 bases from J, the junction contained 0 bases not matched to a gene. Per the germline V gene, CDR1 is GTSNPN and CDR2 is SVGIG (reference sequence). The CDR3 nucleotides read TGTGCCTGGGACAGGGGCTCTGGAAACACCATATATTTT. It is translated as CAWDRGSGNTIYF.

V is TRBV4-2 and J is TRBJ2-3; 13 bases agree with TRBD2. Germline trimming cut 3 bases from V and 1 base from J; bases unmatched to any gene: 4. The CDR3 covers 17 residues. Per germline, CDR1 LGHNA and CDR2 YNFKEQ. CDR3 in DNA: TGTGCCAGCAGCCATAAACTAGCGGGGGGGGGCACAGATACGCAGTATTTT. Its protein is CASSHKLAGGGTDTQYF.